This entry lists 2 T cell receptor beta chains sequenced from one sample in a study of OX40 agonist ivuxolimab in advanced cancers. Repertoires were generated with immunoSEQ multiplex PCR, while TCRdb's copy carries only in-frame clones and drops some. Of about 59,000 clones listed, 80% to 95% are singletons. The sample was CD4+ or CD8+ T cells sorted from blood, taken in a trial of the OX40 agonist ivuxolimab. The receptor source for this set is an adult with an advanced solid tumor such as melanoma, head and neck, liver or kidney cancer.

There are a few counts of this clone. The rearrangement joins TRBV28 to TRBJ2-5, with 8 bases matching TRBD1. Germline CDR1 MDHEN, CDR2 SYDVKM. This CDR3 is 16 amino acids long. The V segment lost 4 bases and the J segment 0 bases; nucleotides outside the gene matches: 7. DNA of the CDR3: TGTGCCAGCAGTTCGGACAGGGTCCCGTACCAAGAGACCCAGTACTTC. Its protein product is CASSSDRVPYQETQYF.

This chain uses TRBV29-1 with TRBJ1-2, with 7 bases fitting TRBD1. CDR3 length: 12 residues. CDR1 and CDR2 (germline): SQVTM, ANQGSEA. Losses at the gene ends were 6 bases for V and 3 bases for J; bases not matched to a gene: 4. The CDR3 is CSVGDRDYGYTF. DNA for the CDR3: TGCAGCGTGGGGGACAGAGACTATGGCTACACCTTC.